This TCR beta chain is drawn from a study of cytomegalovirus exposure and HLA in healthy donors. Study-wide background: The study's early data release held 75 million to 95 million unique TCRs from HLA-typed donors.

Vbeta (60) and Jbeta (13) primers were used in the PCR. The data were produced by immunoSEQ multiplex PCR, yet TCRdb's version contains in-frame clones alone and is incomplete. The sample consists of around 150,000 clones, under 70% of them appearing once. Study results and limitations: A missense DCLRE1C variant was associated with V- and J-gene trimming of TCR beta chains in a later analysis, and an independent cohort replicated the association.

The V end was cut by 5 bases, the J end by 2 bases, with 11 bases between. CDR1 is SGHAT, CDR2 FQNNGV, per germline. The CDR3 length is 14 residues. Regarding this clone: Its cognate antigen is unknown.

The V and J genes are TRBV11-2 and TRBJ2-3; the D gene is possibly TRBD1 (7 bases). This clonotype was obtained from a middle-aged woman in good health and CMV-seropositive. The sequenced sample was PBMCs. DNA of the CDR3: TGTGCCAGCAGCCGACAGGGACTCACAGATACGCAGTATTTT. It encodes CASSRQGLTDTQYF.